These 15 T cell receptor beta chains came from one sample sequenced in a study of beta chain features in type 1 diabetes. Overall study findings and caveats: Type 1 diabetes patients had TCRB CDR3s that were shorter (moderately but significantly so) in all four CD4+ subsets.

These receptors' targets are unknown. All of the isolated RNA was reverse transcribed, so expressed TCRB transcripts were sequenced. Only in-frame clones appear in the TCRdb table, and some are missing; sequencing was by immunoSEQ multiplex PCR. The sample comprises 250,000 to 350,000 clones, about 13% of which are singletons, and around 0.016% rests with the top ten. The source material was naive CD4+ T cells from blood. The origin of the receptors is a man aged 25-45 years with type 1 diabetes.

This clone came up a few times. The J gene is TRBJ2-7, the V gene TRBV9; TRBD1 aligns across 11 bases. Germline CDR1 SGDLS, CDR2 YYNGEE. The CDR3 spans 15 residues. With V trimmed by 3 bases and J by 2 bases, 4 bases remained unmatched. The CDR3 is CASSGGGQGAYEQYF. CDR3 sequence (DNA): TGTGCCAGCAGCGGAGGGGGACAGGGGGCCTACGAGCAGTACTTC.

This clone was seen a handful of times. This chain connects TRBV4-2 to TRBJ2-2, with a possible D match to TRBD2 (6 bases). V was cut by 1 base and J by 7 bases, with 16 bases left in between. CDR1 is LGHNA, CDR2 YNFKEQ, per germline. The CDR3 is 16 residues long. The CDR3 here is CASSQVISGQDGELFF. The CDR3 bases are TGTGCCAGCAGCCAAGTCATTAGCGGCCAGGACGGGGAGCTGTTTTTT.

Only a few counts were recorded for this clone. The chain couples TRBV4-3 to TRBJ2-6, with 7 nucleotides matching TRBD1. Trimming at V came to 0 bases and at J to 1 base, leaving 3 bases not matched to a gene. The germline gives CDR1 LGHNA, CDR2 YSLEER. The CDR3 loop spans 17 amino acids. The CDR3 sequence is CASSQENRGSGANVLTF. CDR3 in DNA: TGCGCCAGCAGCCAAGAGAACAGGGGTTCTGGGGCCAACGTCCTGACTTTC.

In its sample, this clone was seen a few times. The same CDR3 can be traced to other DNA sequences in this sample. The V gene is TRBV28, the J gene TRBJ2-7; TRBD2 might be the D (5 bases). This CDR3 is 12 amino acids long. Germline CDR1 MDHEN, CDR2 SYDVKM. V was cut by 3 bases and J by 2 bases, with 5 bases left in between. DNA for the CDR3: TGTGCCAGCAGTTTGAGGGCCTACGAGCAGTACTTC. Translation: CASSLRAYEQYF.

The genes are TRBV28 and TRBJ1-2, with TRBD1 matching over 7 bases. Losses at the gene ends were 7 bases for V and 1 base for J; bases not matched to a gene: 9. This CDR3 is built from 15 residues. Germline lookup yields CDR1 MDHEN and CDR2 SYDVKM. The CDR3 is CASTRQGHVNYGYTF. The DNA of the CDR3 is TGTGCCAGCACCCGACAGGGCCACGTTAACTATGGCTACACCTTC.

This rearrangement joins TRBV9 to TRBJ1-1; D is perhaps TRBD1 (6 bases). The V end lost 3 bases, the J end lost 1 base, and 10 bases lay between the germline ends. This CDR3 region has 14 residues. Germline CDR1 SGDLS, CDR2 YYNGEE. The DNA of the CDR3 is TGTGCCAGCAGCGGGACAGTGACGAACACTGAAGCTTTCTTT. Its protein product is CASSGTVTNTEAFF.

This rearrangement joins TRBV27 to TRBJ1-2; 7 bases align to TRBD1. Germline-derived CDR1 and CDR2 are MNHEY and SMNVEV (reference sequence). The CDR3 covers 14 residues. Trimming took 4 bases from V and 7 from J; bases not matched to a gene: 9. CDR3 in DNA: TGTGCCAGCAGTTCGACAGGGAGCCCCCTTGGCTACACCTTC. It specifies CASSSTGSPLGYTF.

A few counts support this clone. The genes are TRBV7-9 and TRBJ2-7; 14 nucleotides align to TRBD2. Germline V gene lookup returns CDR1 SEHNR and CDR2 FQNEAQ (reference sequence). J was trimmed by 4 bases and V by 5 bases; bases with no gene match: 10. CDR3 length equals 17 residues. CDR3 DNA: TGTGCCAGCAGCCCGACTAGCGGGAGGGCCGGGGGGTACGAGCAGTACTTC. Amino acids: CASSPTSGRAGGYEQYF.

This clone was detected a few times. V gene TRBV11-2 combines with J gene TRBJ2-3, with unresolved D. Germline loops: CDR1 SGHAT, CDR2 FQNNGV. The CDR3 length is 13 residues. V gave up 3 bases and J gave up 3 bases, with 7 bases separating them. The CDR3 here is CASSLSLTDTQYF. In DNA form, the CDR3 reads TGTGCCAGCAGCTTGTCCCTAACAGATACGCAGTATTTT.

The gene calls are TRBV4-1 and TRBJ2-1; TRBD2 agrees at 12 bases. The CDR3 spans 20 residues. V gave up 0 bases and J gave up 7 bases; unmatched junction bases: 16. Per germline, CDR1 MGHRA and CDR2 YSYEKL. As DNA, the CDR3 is TGCGCCAGCAGCCAAGATTCGCTAGCGGGAGGGCCAAAACTATGGAATGAGCAGTTCTTC. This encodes CASSQDSLAGGPKLWNEQFF.

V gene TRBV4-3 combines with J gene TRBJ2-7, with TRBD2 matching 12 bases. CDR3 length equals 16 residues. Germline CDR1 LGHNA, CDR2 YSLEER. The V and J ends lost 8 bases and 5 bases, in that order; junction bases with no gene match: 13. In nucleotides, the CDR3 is TGCGCCAGCGGCCTGGGGTTGACTAGCGGGAGAAACGAGCAGTACTTC. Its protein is CASGLGLTSGRNEQYF.

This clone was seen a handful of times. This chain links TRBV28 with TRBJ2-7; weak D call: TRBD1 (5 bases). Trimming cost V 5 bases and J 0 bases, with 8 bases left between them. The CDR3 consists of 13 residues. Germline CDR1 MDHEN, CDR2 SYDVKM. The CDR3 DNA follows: TGTGCCAGCAGTGGGGCGCCCTCCTACGAGCAGTACTTC. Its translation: CASSGAPSYEQYF.

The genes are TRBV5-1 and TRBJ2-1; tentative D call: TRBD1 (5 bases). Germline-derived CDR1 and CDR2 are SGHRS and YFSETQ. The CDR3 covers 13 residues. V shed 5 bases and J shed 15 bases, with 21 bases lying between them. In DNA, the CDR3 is TGCGCCAGCAGTTCCGACGTTGACAGCGTCTCGTTCTTC. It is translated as CASSSDVDSVSFF.

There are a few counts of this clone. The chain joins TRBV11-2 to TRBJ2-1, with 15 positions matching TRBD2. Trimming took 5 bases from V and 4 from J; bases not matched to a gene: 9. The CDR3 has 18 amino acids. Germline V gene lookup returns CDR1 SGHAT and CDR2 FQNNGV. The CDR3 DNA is TGTGCCAGCAGCCCACCAGCCGGGACTAGCGGGAGGTACAATGAGCAGTTCTTC. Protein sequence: CASSPPAGTSGRYNEQFF.

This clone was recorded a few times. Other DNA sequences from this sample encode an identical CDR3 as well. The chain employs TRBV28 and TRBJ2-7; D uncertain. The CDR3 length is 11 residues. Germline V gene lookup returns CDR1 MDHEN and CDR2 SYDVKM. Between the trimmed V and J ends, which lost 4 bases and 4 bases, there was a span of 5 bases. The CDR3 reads CASSSPYEQYF. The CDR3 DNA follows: TGTGCCAGCAGTTCCCCATACGAGCAGTACTTC.